Following are 23 T cell receptor beta chains from one sample sequenced in a study of T cell clonotyping in hematopoietic cell transplantation. The data were produced by immunoSEQ multiplex PCR, yet TCRdb's version contains in-frame clones alone and is incomplete. The data contain around 19,000 clones, roughly 80% of them singletons. The time point was: recipient sample about 28 days before transplant, after cytoreduction. The source material was peripheral blood mononuclear cells, sampled before stem cell transplant. These receptor sequences come from a man aged 55 to 69 with acute myeloid leukemia. Some clones in this sample may be carry-over from other donors' samples.

This chain uses TRBV6-1 with TRBJ1-6, with D possibly being TRBD1 (5 bases). Germline V gene data show CDR1 as MNHNS and CDR2 as SASEGT. With 2 bases removed from V and 6 bases from J, the gap between germline ends came to 11 bases. This CDR3 comprises 15 residues. This CDR3 reads CASSEIQGGNSPLHF. The CDR3 nucleotides read TGTGCCAGCAGTGAAATCCAGGGAGGTAATTCACCCCTCCACTTT.

The sample holds a few counts of this clone. The chain joins TRBV7-9 to TRBJ1-5; perhaps TRBD1 as D (6 bases). This CDR3 region has 15 residues. Trimming stripped 5 bases from V and 0 bases from J, with 11 bases between. The V gene's germline CDR1 is SEHNR and CDR2 FQNEAQ (reference sequence). Here the CDR3 reads CASSPEGDSNQPQHF. CDR3 nucleotide sequence: TGTGCCAGCAGCCCCGAGGGGGATAGCAATCAGCCCCAGCATTTT.

The V call is TRBV5-1, the J call TRBJ2-5; 13 bases are a match to TRBD2. CDR3 size: 18 residues. CDR1 is SGHRS, CDR2 YFSETQ, per germline. V dropped 0 bases and J dropped 2; count of bases not matched to a gene: 7. CDR3 coding DNA: TGCGCCAGCAGCTTGGCCTCCGGGACTAGCGGGGCACAAGAGACCCAGTACTTC. Protein: CASSLASGTSGAQETQYF. Filled out from reference TRBV5-1 and TRBJ2-5, the complete variable domain reads KAGVTQTPRYLIKTRGQQVTLSCSPISGHRSVSWYQQTPGQGLQFLFEYFSETQRNKGNFPGRFSGRQFSNSRSEMNVSTLELGDSALYLCASSLASGTSGAQETQYFGPGTRLLVL.

The rearrangement uses TRBV6-1 and TRBJ1-6; D is uncertain. In germline, CDR1 is MNHNS, CDR2 SASEGT. The CDR3 sequence is 12 residues long. V was cut by 2 bases and J by 13 bases, with 9 bases left in between. In DNA, the CDR3 is TGTGCCAGCAGTGAACGGGGAGCCCCCCTCCACTTT. This sequence encodes CASSERGAPLHF.

The chain carries TRBV7-2 and TRBJ1-4; 8 bases are a match to TRBD1. The CDR3 runs 12 residues. The ends lost 7 bases at V and 5 bases at J; junction bases unmatched: 0. Germline-derived CDR1 and CDR2 are SGHTA and FQGNSA. The CDR3 region has the DNA TGTGCCAGCAACAGGGGGAATGAAAAACTGTTTTTT. This gives the protein CASNRGNEKLFF.

This chain links TRBV7-2 with TRBJ2-2; no clear D. This CDR3 region has 11 residues. The V end was cut by 2 bases, the J end by 7 bases, with 2 bases between. Per the germline V gene, CDR1 is SGHTA and CDR2 is FQGNSA. The CDR3 is CASSLRGELFF. The CDR3 nucleotides read TGTGCCAGCAGCTTACGCGGGGAGCTGTTTTTT. The full variable domain, in which reference TRBV7-2 and TRBJ2-2 provide the parts outside the CDR3, is GAGVSQSPSNKVTEKGKDVELRCDPISGHTALYWYRQSLGQGLEFLIYFQGNSAPDKSGLPSDRFSAERTGGSVSTLTIQRTQQEDSAVYLCASSLRGELFFGEGSRLTVL.

V gene TRBV5-1 combines with J gene TRBJ2-7, with TRBD2 matching over 7 bases. The germline V gene has CDR1 SGHRS and CDR2 YFSETQ. The V segment lost 4 bases and the J segment 3 bases; nucleotides outside the gene matches: 4. This CDR3 has 13 residues. CDR3 coding DNA: TGCGCCAGCAGCCCTAGCGGTTACTACGAGCAGTACTTC. Protein product: CASSPSGYYEQYF.

The chain links TRBV4-1 to TRBJ2-7; 11 bases match TRBD1. The CDR3 runs to 15 residues. With V trimmed by 0 bases and J by 4 bases, 2 bases remained unmatched. The V gene's germline CDR1 is MGHRA and CDR2 YSYEKL. The chain's CDR3 is CASSQEGTGGYEQYF. The CDR3, as DNA: TGCGCCAGCAGCCAAGAAGGGACAGGGGGATACGAGCAGTACTTC.

This chain connects TRBV7-2 to TRBJ1-1; D gene ambiguous. The CDR3 extends over 13 amino acids. V shed 5 bases and J shed 3 bases, with 10 bases lying between them. From germline, CDR1 is SGHTA and CDR2 FQGNSA. As DNA, the CDR3 is TGTGCCAGCAGCCGAGATGGGTACACTGAAGCTTTCTTT. This codes for CASSRDGYTEAFF.

This clone was counted between two and nine times. The V gene is TRBV13, the J gene TRBJ1-1; 7 bases are a match to TRBD1. The junction had 5 bases not matched to a gene; V was cut back by 5 bases and J by 2 bases. CDR3 length: 14 residues. Germline loops: CDR1 PRHDT, CDR2 FYEKMQ (reference sequence). The CDR3 DNA follows: TGTGCCAGCAGCCAGGACAGGTTTAACACTGAAGCTTTCTTT. The encoded protein is CASSQDRFNTEAFF.

V usage is TRBV25-1 and J usage is TRBJ2-5; D may correspond to TRBD1 or TRBD2 (6 bases each). This CDR3 is built from 13 residues. Germline V gene sequence: CDR1 MGHDK, CDR2 SYGVNS. V was trimmed by 8 bases and J by 5 bases, leaving 15 bases between them. The CDR3 DNA follows: TGTGCCAGCCGGGGGCAGGGCGGCGAGACCCAGTACTTC. Encoded protein: CASRGQGGETQYF. The entire variable domain, with the rest obtained from reference TRBV25-1 and TRBJ2-5, is as follows: EADIYQTPRYLVIGTGKKITLECSQTMGHDKMYWYQQDPGMELHLIHYSYGVNSTEKGDLSSESTVSRIRTEHFPLTLESARPSHTSQYLCASRGQGGETQYFGPGTRLLVL.

In its sample, this clone was seen a few times. The V gene is TRBV7-9, the J gene TRBJ1-5; the match to TRBD1 covers 10 bases. The CDR3 loop spans 16 amino acids. Trimming removed 5 bases from V and 5 bases from J; junction bases left unmatched: 9. The germline CDR1 and CDR2 sequences are SEHNR and FQNEAQ (reference sequence). Written as DNA, the CDR3 is TGTGCCAGCAGCCAGGGACAGGGGAGGGAGGATCAGCCCCAGCATTTT. This translates into CASSQGQGREDQPQHF.

V is TRBV19 and J is TRBJ1-2; 9 bases fit TRBD1. In germline, CDR1 is LNHDA, CDR2 SQIVND (reference sequence). V was clipped by 3 bases and J by 4 bases; unmatched bases: 0. This CDR3 has 13 residues. Written as DNA, the CDR3 is TGTGCCAGTAGTATGGGACAGGGCTATGGCTACACCTTC. It is translated as CASSMGQGYGYTF. The whole variable domain, remainder taken from reference TRBV19 and TRBJ1-2, is DGGITQSPKYLFRKEGQNVTLSCEQNLNHDAMYWYRQDPGQGLRLIYYSQIVNDFQKGDIAEGYSVSREKKESFPLTVTSAQKNPTAFYLCASSMGQGYGYTFGSGTRLTVV.

A single count supports this clone. The rearrangement joins TRBV6-5 to TRBJ1-1, with D unclear. The germline CDR1 and CDR2 sequences are MNHEY and SVGAGI. V lost 4 bases to trimming and J lost 0 bases, with 15 bases between them. This CDR3 is built from 16 residues. CDR3 DNA sequence: TGTGCCAGCAGTTCCTACTCGTTCCGCGTGAACACTGAAGCTTTCTTT. It specifies CASSSYSFRVNTEAFF.

The J gene is TRBJ2-2, the V gene TRBV19; no definite D call. In germline, CDR1 is LNHDA, CDR2 SQIVND (reference sequence). The CDR3 extends over 14 amino acids. Trimming cost V 4 bases and J 3 bases, with 9 bases left between them. CDR3: CASSTTRYTGELFF. CDR3 sequence (DNA): TGTGCCAGTAGTACCACAAGATACACCGGGGAGCTGTTTTTT.

The V call is TRBV4-2, the J call TRBJ2-7, with TRBD2 identical over 8 bases. This CDR3 is 15 amino acids long. V lost 4 bases to trimming and J lost 5 bases; unmatched junction nucleotides: 10. Germline CDR1 LGHNA, CDR2 YNFKEQ. DNA for the CDR3: TGTGCCAGCAGCCGGGACCGAGGGACTAGAAACGAGCAGTACTTC. This codes for CASSRDRGTRNEQYF.

This clone appeared a few times. CDR3 nucleotide sequence: TGTGCCAGCAGCTGGAGGGGGGGTAGGAGGACCTACAATGAGCAGTTCTTC. Translating it yields CASSWRGGRRTYNEQFF. The chain employs TRBV5-5 and TRBJ2-1; perhaps TRBD2 as D (7 bases). The CDR3 has 17 amino acids. V shed 3 bases and J shed 2 bases, with 18 bases lying between them. Germline CDR1 and CDR2: SGHKS and YYEKEE (reference sequence).

The CDR3 DNA is TGCGCCAGCAGCTTGTCGCGGGACGGCGGTGATGGCTACACCTTC. This encodes CASSLSRDGGDGYTF. This chain joins TRBV5-1 and TRBJ1-2, with a weak D call TRBD1 (5 bases). Deletions cut 1 base from V and 6 bases from J, with 16 bases between. The CDR3 loop spans 15 amino acids. CDR1 and CDR2 (germline): SGHRS, YFSETQ.

The count of this clone is one. The chain couples TRBV7-2 to TRBJ2-2, with D unclear. Germline CDR1 and CDR2: SGHTA and FQGNSA. The CDR3 spans 17 residues. The V end lost 7 bases, the J end lost 4 bases, and 22 bases lay between the germline ends. In DNA, the CDR3 is TGTGCCAGCACCCGCGGCGGTATCAGCGAACGCACCGGGGAGCTGTTTTTT. Amino acid sequence: CASTRGGISERTGELFF.

The chain joins TRBV6-5 to TRBJ1-4; D is unresolved. The CDR3 is 14 residues long. The V end lost 6 bases, the J end lost 5 bases, and 13 bases lay between the germline ends. The germline CDR1 and CDR2 sequences are MNHEY and SVGAGI. In nucleotides, the CDR3 is TGTGCCAGCAGATTAGGGCTGGGGAATGAAAAACTGTTTTTT. It specifies CASRLGLGNEKLFF.

The gene calls are TRBV5-6 and TRBJ2-2; unclear D gene. Trimming took off 2 bases at V and 1 base at J, with 12 bases between the two ends. From germline, CDR1 is SGHDT and CDR2 YYEEEE. This CDR3 spans 16 amino acids. The CDR3, as DNA: TGTGCCAGCAGCTTTTCTAACGATCTGAACACCGGGGAGCTGTTTTTT. It translates to CASSFSNDLNTGELFF.

This clone was seen a handful of times. The chain employs TRBV7-3 and TRBJ2-5; 7 bases are a match to TRBD2. Trimming at V came to 8 bases and at J to 4 bases, leaving 4 bases not matched to a gene. The length of the CDR3 is 12 residues. Germline V lookup: CDR1 SGHTA, CDR2 FQGTGA. The CDR3 sequence is CASGEGLETQYF. The CDR3 DNA reads as TGTGCCAGCGGGGAGGGACTAGAGACCCAGTACTTC.

The chain uses TRBV10-3 and TRBJ2-5; 9 bases align to TRBD1. Germline V gene data show CDR1 as ENHRY and CDR2 as SYGVKD. This CDR3 comprises 13 residues. The V gene end was trimmed by 7 bases and the J gene end by 4 bases; junction bases not matched to a gene: 4. In DNA form, the CDR3 reads TGTGCCATCAAGACGGACAGGGGAGAGACCCAGTACTTC. This translates into CAIKTDRGETQYF.